One and the same sample provided the 18 T cell receptor beta chains below, sequenced in a study of cytomegalovirus exposure and HLA in healthy donors. Sequenced by immunoSEQ multiplex PCR; TCRdb stores in-frame clones only, minus some. The repertoire holds hundreds of thousands of clones, with about 83% as singletons. Sequenced input: PBMCs. Receptors were obtained from a man younger than 30 in good health and CMV-seronegative.

This chain links TRBV7-3 with TRBJ2-3, with 9 positions matching TRBD1. Germline V gene lookup returns CDR1 SGHTA and CDR2 FQGTGA. CDR3 length equals 15 residues. Trimming at V came to 5 bases and at J to 4 bases, leaving 7 bases not matched to a gene. The CDR3 region has the DNA TGTGCCAGCAGCGAAGGGACAGGGTGGGCAGATACGCAGTATTTT. Translated, it gives CASSEGTGWADTQYF.

The chain combines TRBV7-2 with TRBJ2-7; 9 nucleotides align to TRBD1. Germline CDR1 and CDR2: SGHTA and FQGNSA. V lost 5 bases and J lost 6; bases outside the gene matches: 11. The CDR3 is 15 residues long. CDR3 bases: TGTGCCAGCAGCCTCGACAGGGGGGTATCGGTCGAGCAGTACTTC. Encoded protein: CASSLDRGVSVEQYF.

V gene TRBV2 combines with J gene TRBJ1-2; TRBD1 agrees at 7 bases. J lost 4 bases, V lost 3 bases, and 17 bases had no gene match. CDR3 length equals 18 residues. Germline loops: CDR1 SNHLY, CDR2 FYNNEI. CDR3 region: CASSDVGGMGQTFYGYTF. In nucleotides, the CDR3 is TGTGCCAGCAGTGACGTCGGCGGGATGGGACAGACTTTCTATGGCTACACCTTC.

The chain has TRBV13 and TRBJ1-4, with a possible D match to TRBD1 (5 bases). Germline V gene sequence: CDR1 PRHDT, CDR2 FYEKMQ (reference sequence). The CDR3 contains 13 residues. Trimming took 5 bases from V and 4 from J, leaving 8 bases between them. The CDR3: CASSSDSNEKLFF. The DNA for the CDR3 is TGTGCCAGCAGCAGCGACAGTAATGAAAAACTGTTTTTT.

V is TRBV30 and J is TRBJ1-1; D is ambiguous. This CDR3 contains 10 residues. Per the germline V gene, CDR1 is GTSNPN and CDR2 is SVGIG (reference sequence). The V and J ends lost 2 bases and 10 bases respectively, with 8 bases between them. The CDR3 DNA follows: TGTGCCTGGAGTCGAGGGCGAGCTTTCTTT. Protein: CAWSRGRAFF.

The CDR3 loop reads CASTGDEETQYF. CDR3 nucleotides: TGTGCCAGCACAGGTGACGAAGAGACCCAGTACTTC. V usage is TRBV2 and J usage is TRBJ2-5; no definite D call. This CDR3 spans 12 amino acids. Germline CDR1 is SNHLY and CDR2 is FYNNEI. V dropped 7 bases and J dropped 3 bases, with 9 bases sitting between them.

The chain recombines TRBV2 with TRBJ2-7, with D unresolved. The length of the CDR3 is 13 residues. Trimming left V 4 bases short and J 6 bases short, with 13 bases between. The V gene's germline CDR1 is SNHLY and CDR2 FYNNEI. CDR3 DNA: TGTGCCAGCAGTGGCAGGTTGGGCAGCGAGCAGTACTTC. Translated, it gives CASSGRLGSEQYF.

The V gene is TRBV9, the J gene TRBJ2-1, with D perhaps matching TRBD2 (6 bases). CDR3 length equals 14 residues. The ends were cut back, 3 bases at V and 4 bases at J, with 11 bases in the middle. Germline CDR1 is SGDLS and CDR2 is YYNGEE. The CDR3 coding sequence is TGTGCCAGCAGCGAGACTAGTGAATACAATGAGCAGTTCTTC. The encoded protein is CASSETSEYNEQFF.

V gene TRBV9 combines with J gene TRBJ2-1; a weak D match, TRBD2 (5 bases). V lost 1 base and J lost 4, with 15 bases in between. CDR3 length: 16 amino acids. CDR1 is SGDLS, CDR2 YYNGEE, per germline. CDR3 sequence reads: CASSVSGDGVYNEQFF. CDR3 sequence (DNA): TGTGCCAGCAGCGTAAGTGGCGACGGGGTATACAATGAGCAGTTCTTC.

V gene TRBV19 combines with J gene TRBJ1-6; D remains ambiguous. Per germline, CDR1 LNHDA and CDR2 SQIVND (reference sequence). CDR3 length equals 14 residues. The V and J ends lost 2 bases and 4 bases respectively, with 6 bases between them. The CDR3 loop is CASSISQYNSPLHF. The CDR3 DNA sequence: TGTGCCAGTAGTATAAGTCAGTATAATTCACCCCTCCACTTT.

The J gene is TRBJ1-1, the V gene TRBV18; D possibly corresponds to TRBD1 (5 bases). Germline lookup yields CDR1 KGHSH and CDR2 LQKENI. Trimming cost V 3 bases and J 11 bases, with 16 bases left between them. The CDR3 length is 13 residues. As DNA, the CDR3 is TGTGCCAGCTCACCGATGGGACTCCGCGAGGCTTTCTTT. Protein product: CASSPMGLREAFF.

The rearrangement joins TRBV13 to TRBJ1-3; D unclear. This CDR3 region has 14 residues. With 2 bases removed from V and 0 bases from J, the gap between germline ends came to 5 bases. Germline V gene sequence: CDR1 PRHDT, CDR2 FYEKMQ (reference sequence). The CDR3 spells CASSLTVSGNTIYF. For the CDR3, the DNA is TGTGCCAGCAGCTTAACAGTCTCTGGAAACACCATATATTTT.

This clone was counted between two and nine times. CDR3 amino acids: CASSPTGYPPEAFF. DNA for the CDR3: TGTGCCAGCTCCCCGACAGGGTATCCTCCTGAAGCTTTCTTT. The genes are TRBV18 and TRBJ1-1; TRBD1 agrees at 7 bases. CDR1 KGHSH and CDR2 LQKENI come from the germline V gene. The CDR3 runs to 14 residues. The V gene end was trimmed by 6 bases and the J gene end by 6 bases; junction bases not matched to a gene: 10.

This clone was detected once. This rearrangement joins TRBV5-4 to TRBJ2-2; TRBD2 agrees at 13 bases. Germline values: CDR1 SGHNT, CDR2 YYREEE (reference sequence). CDR3 size: 16 residues. Trimming cost V 4 bases and J 4 bases; bases outside gene matches: 4. DNA for the CDR3: TGTGCCAGCAGCCCCGGACTAGCGGGGGTCACCGGGGAGCTGTTTTTT. The encoded protein is CASSPGLAGVTGELFF. Variable domain in full (rest from reference TRBV5-4 and TRBJ2-2): ETGVTQSPTHLIKTRGQQVTLRCSSQSGHNTVSWYQQALGQGPQFIFQYYREEENGRGNFPPRFSGLQFPNYSSELNVNALELDDSALYLCASSPGLAGVTGELFFGEGSRLTVL.

The rearrangement uses TRBV29-1 and TRBJ2-7; TRBD1 matches at 7 bases. Germline assignment: CDR1 SQVTM and CDR2 ANQGSEA. The CDR3 consists of 13 residues. Here the CDR3 reads CSAAGTESYEQYF. The CDR3 bases are TGCAGTGCAGCCGGGACAGAGTCCTACGAGCAGTACTTC.

The genes are TRBV10-1 and TRBJ2-3, with D possibly TRBD1 on 5 matching bases. V lost 4 bases and J 3 bases, leaving 8 bases between the germline ends. Germline CDR1 WNHNN, CDR2 SYGVQD (reference sequence). The CDR3 spans 13 residues. The CDR3, as DNA: TGCGCCAGCAGTGGGCAGGGAACAGATACGCAGTATTTT. This translates into CASSGQGTDTQYF.

The rearrangement joins TRBV5-6 to TRBJ2-5; TRBD1 matches 7 bases. The CDR3 totals 18 residues. The germline V gene encodes CDR1 SGHDT and CDR2 YYEEEE. Trimming cost V 2 bases and J 2 bases; bases outside gene matches: 15. CDR3 loop: CASSLGNHRQGRQETQYF. CDR3 nucleotides: TGTGCCAGCAGCTTAGGGAATCATAGACAGGGTCGGCAAGAGACCCAGTACTTC. Combining the CDR3 with reference TRBV5-6 and TRBJ2-5 gives the whole variable domain DAGVTQSPTHLIKTRGQQVTLRCSPKSGHDTVSWYQQALGQGPQFIFQYYEEEERQRGNFPDRFSGHQFPNYSSELNVNALLLGDSALYLCASSLGNHRQGRQETQYFGPGTRLLVL.

This clone was detected once. The gene calls are TRBV29-1 and TRBJ2-2, with D perhaps matching TRBD1 (6 bases). Looked up from germline, CDR1 is SQVTM and CDR2 is ANQGSEA. CDR3 length: 12 amino acids. The V and J ends lost 3 bases and 10 bases respectively, with 12 bases between them. The CDR3 spells CSVEGAGLELFF. The CDR3 bases are TGCAGCGTTGAGGGGGCAGGGCTGGAGCTGTTTTTT.